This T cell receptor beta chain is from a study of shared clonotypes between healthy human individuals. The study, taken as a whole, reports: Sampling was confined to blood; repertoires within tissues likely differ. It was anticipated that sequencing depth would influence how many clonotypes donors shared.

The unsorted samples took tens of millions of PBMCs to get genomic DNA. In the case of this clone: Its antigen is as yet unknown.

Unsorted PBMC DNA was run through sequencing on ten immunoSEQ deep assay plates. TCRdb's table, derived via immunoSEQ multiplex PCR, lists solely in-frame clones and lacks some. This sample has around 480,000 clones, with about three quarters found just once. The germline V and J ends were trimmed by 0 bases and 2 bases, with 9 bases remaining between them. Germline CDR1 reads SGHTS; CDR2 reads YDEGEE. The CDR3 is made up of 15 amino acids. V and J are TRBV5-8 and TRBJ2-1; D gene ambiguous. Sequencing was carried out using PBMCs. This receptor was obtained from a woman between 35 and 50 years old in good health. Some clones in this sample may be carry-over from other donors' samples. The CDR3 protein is CASSLGPGTYNEQFF. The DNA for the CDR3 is TGTGCCAGCAGCTTGGGTCCTGGTACCTACAATGAGCAGTTCTTC.